The 16 T cell receptor beta chains reported below all come from one sample, sequenced in a study of CD8+CD57+ T cells in acquired aplastic anemia. Those patients picked for sequencing had displayed CD8+CD57+ cell expansion on flow cytometry. CDR3 and TCR beta VDJ profiling relied on a genomic DNA template. MiXCR, run by TCRdb on the reads, gives a single entry per CDR3 protein. The data contain 150,000 to 200,000 distinct CDR3 sequences, less than 50% of them singletons. The sample was sorted CD4+, CD8+, or CD8+CD57+ T cells (not recorded which) from PBMCs. All receptors derive from a human donor with aplastic anemia.

This clonotype has a count of ten or more. The rearrangement uses TRBV5-4 and TRBJ1-4; D perhaps matches TRBD1 (6 bases). The germline V and J ends were trimmed by 4 bases and 5 bases, with 15 bases remaining between them. Germline V gene data show CDR1 as SGHNT and CDR2 as YYREEE (reference sequence). The CDR3 loop spans 15 amino acids. The CDR3 DNA is TGTGCCAGCAGCCCTCAACAGGGCCAGAATGAAAAACTGTTTTTT. Protein: CASSPQQGQNEKLFF.

This clonotype was seen only a few times. V and J are TRBV4-3 and TRBJ2-1; TRBD2 matches 8 bases. The length of the CDR3 is 16 residues. CDR1 and CDR2 from the germline V gene are LGHNA and YSLEER. With 1 base clipped from V and 5 bases from J, the junction kept 7 bases outside the gene matches. The chain's CDR3 is CASSQATSGYDNEQFF. CDR3 DNA: TGCGCCAGCAGCCAAGCCACTAGCGGTTACGACAATGAGCAGTTCTTC.

This clonotype appeared a single time. The V call is TRBV20-1, the J call TRBJ1-2; tentatively, D is TRBD1 (6 bases). The CDR3 runs 16 residues. Deletions cut 1 base from V and 1 base from J, with 16 bases between. The germline V gene encodes CDR1 DFQATT and CDR2 SNEGSKA (reference sequence). For the CDR3, the DNA is TGCAGTGCTAGAGGTAGCAGGGGATGGGGTAACTATGGCTACACCTTC. As protein: CSARGSRGWGNYGYTF.

The chain combines TRBV30 with TRBJ2-7; D perhaps matches TRBD1 (6 bases). Germline assignment: CDR1 GTSNPN and CDR2 SVGIG (reference sequence). The CDR3 length is 13 residues. The V end was cut by 4 bases, the J end by 2 bases, with 12 bases between. DNA of the CDR3: TGTGCCTGGACCCTACAGGGAACCTACGAGCAGTACTTC. It translates to CAWTLQGTYEQYF.

This clonotype was seen a single time. This chain joins TRBV12-3 or TRBV12-4 and TRBJ2-7, with 7 bases identical to TRBD1. The CDR3 consists of 14 residues. Trimming took 6 bases from V and 0 from J; bases not matched to a gene: 5. The CDR3 reads CASSPDRDSYEQYF. Written as DNA, the CDR3 is TGTGCCAGCAGCCCCGACAGGGACTCCTACGAGCAGTACTTC.

This clonotype was recorded many times. The chain is built from TRBV6-5 and TRBJ2-7; D may be TRBD2 (6 bases). This CDR3 spans 14 amino acids. Trimming left V 2 bases short and J 4 bases short, with 12 bases between. Per the germline V gene, CDR1 is MNHEY and CDR2 is SVGAGI. In nucleotides, the CDR3 is TGTGCCAGCAGTTACGGGGGGAAGGATTACGAGCAGTACGTC. Amino acid sequence: CASSYGGKDYEQYV.

The chain combines TRBV20-1 with TRBJ2-7; 13 bases map to TRBD2. With 7 bases clipped from V and 2 bases from J, the junction kept 2 bases outside the gene matches. This CDR3 contains 13 residues. Germline CDR1 is DFQATT and CDR2 is SNEGSKA (reference sequence). The CDR3 DNA is TGCAGTGTTGGGACTAGCGGGACCTACGAGCAGTACTTC. As protein: CSVGTSGTYEQYF.

This clonotype was counted only a few times. Just one base apart from a much larger clone, this may be a read error. The chain links TRBV7-2 to TRBJ2-2, with TRBD2 matching 9 bases. The germline V gene encodes CDR1 SGHTA and CDR2 FQGNSA. The CDR3 runs to 15 residues. Trimming at V came to 5 bases and at J to 7 bases, leaving 8 bases not matched to a gene. This CDR3 is CASSPRASGIGELFF. The CDR3 nucleotides read TGTGCCAGCAGCCCACGGGCTAGCGGGATCGGGGAGCTGTTTTTT.

Remarks on this clonotype: A much larger clone differs from this one at a single base, so this may be a read error. The missing conserved phenylalanine or tryptophan at the end of this CDR3 makes a read error likely. The genes are TRBV6-1 and TRBJ1-5; perhaps TRBD1 as D (5 bases). There are 14 residues in the CDR3. With 4 bases removed from V and 1 base from J, the gap between germline ends came to 8 bases. The germline gives CDR1 MNHNS, CDR2 SASEGT. DNA of the CDR3: TGTGCCAGCAGTGCGGGGCTCAGCAATCAGCCCCAGCATTCT. Its translation is CASSAGLSNQPQHS.

Note on this clonotype: At one boundary the junction diverges from the germline segment, which might be a read error. The CDR3 DNA sequence: TGTGCCGCCAGCAGGGACAGGACCAAGAACACTGAAGCTTTCTTT. It specifies CAASRDRTKNTEAFF. The rearrangement uses TRBV15 and TRBJ1-1, with 8 bases matching TRBD1. The CDR3 has 15 amino acids. Germline V lookup: CDR1 LNHNV, CDR2 YYDKDF (reference sequence).

The chain combines TRBV15 with TRBJ2-7, with D possibly matching TRBD2 (6 bases). CDR1 is LNHNV and CDR2 is YYDKDF in the germline V gene (reference sequence). CDR3 length: 16 residues. With 0 bases removed from V and 2 bases from J, the gap between germline ends came to 14 bases. Written as DNA, the CDR3 is TGTGCCACCAGCAGAGATGATAGCGGAGAGCCCTACGAGCAGTACTTC. Its translation: CATSRDDSGEPYEQYF.

Comments on this clonotype: Mismatch with germline at one junction end may stem from a read error. CDR3 protein: CAWSVKSNAEAFF. The CDR3 DNA reads TGTGCCTGGAGTGTAAAGTCGAACGCTGAAGCTTTCTTT. This rearrangement joins TRBV30 to TRBJ1-1; D gene ambiguous. CDR1 is GTSNPN and CDR2 is SVGIG in the germline V gene (reference sequence). The CDR3 runs to 13 residues.

The chain links TRBV24-1 to TRBJ1-2; 10 nucleotides align to TRBD1. Trimming at V came to 7 bases and at J to 3 bases, leaving 4 bases not matched to a gene. Per germline, CDR1 KGHDR and CDR2 SFDVKD. This CDR3 is 14 amino acids long. CDR3: CATSGTGEHYGYTF. The CDR3 nucleotides are TGTGCCACCAGCGGGACAGGGGAGCACTATGGCTACACCTTC.

This sequence joins TRBV12-3 or TRBV12-4 and TRBJ1-5, with D possibly being TRBD1 (6 bases). The CDR3 is 19 amino acids. Trimming removed 3 bases from V and 2 bases from J, with 23 bases in between. The CDR3 reads CASSFQGTTLVFGNQPQHF. The DNA of the CDR3 is TGTGCCAGCAGTTTCCAGGGGACGACGCTCGTTTTCGGCAATCAGCCCCAGCATTTT.

V is TRBV7-2 and J is TRBJ2-2, with D perhaps TRBD1 (5 bases). With 5 bases removed from V and 7 bases from J, the gap between germline ends came to 11 bases. This CDR3 comprises 13 residues. The V gene's germline CDR1 is SGHTA and CDR2 FQGNSA. In DNA form, the CDR3 reads TGTGCCAGCAGCCAAGAAGGGGTCGGGGAGCTGTTTTTT. The encoded protein is CASSQEGVGELFF.

This chain links TRBV12-3 or TRBV12-4 with TRBJ1-2; D remains unclear. Trimming removed 1 base at V and 1 base at J, with 7 bases between. CDR3 length: 14 amino acids. For the CDR3, the DNA is TGTGCCAGCAGTTTAGTGGCAGTTAACTATGGCTACACCTTC. Protein product: CASSLVAVNYGYTF.